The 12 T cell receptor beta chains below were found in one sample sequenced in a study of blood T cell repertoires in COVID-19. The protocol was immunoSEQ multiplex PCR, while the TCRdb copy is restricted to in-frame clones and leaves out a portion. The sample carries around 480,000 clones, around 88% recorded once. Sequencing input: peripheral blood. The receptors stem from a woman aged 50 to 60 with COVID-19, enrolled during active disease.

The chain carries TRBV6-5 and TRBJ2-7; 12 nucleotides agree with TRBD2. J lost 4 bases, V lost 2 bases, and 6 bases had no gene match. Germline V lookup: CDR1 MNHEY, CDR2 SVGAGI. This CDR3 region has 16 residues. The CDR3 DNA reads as TGTGCCAGCAGTTACGGATCCGGGACTAGCGGGTACGAGCAGTACTTC. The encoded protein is CASSYGSGTSGYEQYF.

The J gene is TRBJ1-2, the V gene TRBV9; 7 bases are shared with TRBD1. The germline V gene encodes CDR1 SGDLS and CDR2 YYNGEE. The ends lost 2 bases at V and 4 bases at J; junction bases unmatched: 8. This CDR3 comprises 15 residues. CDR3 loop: CASSVGLAGGYGYTF. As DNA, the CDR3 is TGTGCCAGCAGCGTTGGTCTCGCAGGGGGCTATGGCTACACCTTC.

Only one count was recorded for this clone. Here the CDR3 DNA reads TGTGCCTGGAGTGTAACGCAGGGTTATACTGAAGCTTTCTTT. Translation: CAWSVTQGYTEAFF. The chain combines TRBV30 with TRBJ1-1, with D possibly TRBD1 on 5 matching bases. Germline loops: CDR1 GTSNPN, CDR2 SVGIG (reference sequence). The CDR3 sequence is 14 residues long. Trimming cost V 0 bases and J 5 bases, with 13 bases left between them. The full variable domain, in which reference TRBV30 and TRBJ1-1 provide the parts outside the CDR3, is SQTIHQWPATLVQPVGSPLSLECTVEGTSNPNLYWYRQAAGRGLQLLFYSVGIGQISSEVPQNLSASRPQDRQFILSSKKLLLSDSGFYLCAWSVTQGYTEAFFGQGTRLTVV.

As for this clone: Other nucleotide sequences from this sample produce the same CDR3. The CDR3 coding sequence is TGTGCCTGGAGTGTAAGCCCCTATGGCTACACCTTC. Its protein product is CAWSVSPYGYTF. The genes are TRBV30 and TRBJ1-2, with D unresolved. The V and J ends lost 0 bases and 4 bases respectively, with 6 bases between them. Germline CDR1 is GTSNPN and CDR2 is SVGIG (reference sequence). The CDR3 is 12 amino acids. The whole variable domain, remainder taken from reference TRBV30 and TRBJ1-2, is SQTIHQWPATLVQPVGSPLSLECTVEGTSNPNLYWYRQAAGRGLQLLFYSVGIGQISSEVPQNLSASRPQDRQFILSSKKLLLSDSGFYLCAWSVSPYGYTFGSGTRLTVV.

The CDR3 DNA follows: TGTGCCAGCAGCTTGGGGGACAGCCTCTATGGCTACACCTTC. Its translation: CASSLGDSLYGYTF. V gene TRBV5-6 combines with J gene TRBJ1-2, with 7 bases fitting TRBD1. V gave up 0 bases and J gave up 4 bases; unmatched junction bases: 3. CDR1 and CDR2 (germline): SGHDT, YYEEEE. The CDR3 has 14 residues.

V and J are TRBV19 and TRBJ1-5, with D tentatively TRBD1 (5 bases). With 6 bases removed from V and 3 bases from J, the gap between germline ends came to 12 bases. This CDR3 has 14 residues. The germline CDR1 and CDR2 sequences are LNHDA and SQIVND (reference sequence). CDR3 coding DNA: TGTGCCAGTAGCCCGGGACTCTTCAATCAGCCCCAGCATTTT. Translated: CASSPGLFNQPQHF.

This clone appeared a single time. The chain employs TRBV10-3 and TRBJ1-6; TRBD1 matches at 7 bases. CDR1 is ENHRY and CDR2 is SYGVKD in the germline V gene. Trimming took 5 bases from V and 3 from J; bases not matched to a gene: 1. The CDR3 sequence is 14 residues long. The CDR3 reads CAISRTGYNSPLHF. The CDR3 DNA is TGTGCCATCAGTCGGACAGGCTATAATTCACCCCTCCACTTT.

CDR3 coding DNA: TGTGCCAGCAGCAAAGACAGGGCGGGGAACTATGGCTACACCTTC. Amino acids: CASSKDRAGNYGYTF. The chain recombines TRBV11-2 with TRBJ1-2; 7 nucleotides align to TRBD1. The CDR3 length is 15 residues. Germline-derived CDR1 and CDR2 are SGHAT and FQNNGV. After removal of 5 bases from V and 2 bases from J, the junction contained 8 bases not matched to a gene.

CDR3 nucleotide sequence: TGTGCCAGCAGCTTGGGGGCTCCAAGCTCCTACGAGCAGTACTTC. Translated, it gives CASSLGAPSSYEQYF. This chain connects TRBV5-5 to TRBJ2-7; D ambiguous. V lost 0 bases and J lost 0, with 10 bases in between. Germline V gives CDR1 SGHKS, CDR2 YYEKEE (reference sequence). CDR3 length: 15 residues.

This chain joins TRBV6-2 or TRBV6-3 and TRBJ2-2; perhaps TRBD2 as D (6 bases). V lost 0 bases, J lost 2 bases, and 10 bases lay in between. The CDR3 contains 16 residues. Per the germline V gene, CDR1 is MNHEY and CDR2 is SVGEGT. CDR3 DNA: TGTGCCAGCAGTTACTCGGGACTTACCAACACCGGGGAGCTGTTTTTT. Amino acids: CASSYSGLTNTGELFF.

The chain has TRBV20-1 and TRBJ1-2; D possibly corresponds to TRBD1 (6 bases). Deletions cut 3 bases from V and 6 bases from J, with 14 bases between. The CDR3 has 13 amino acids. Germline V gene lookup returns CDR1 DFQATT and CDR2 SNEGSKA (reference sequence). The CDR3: CSASGGGADGYTF. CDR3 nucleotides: TGCAGTGCTAGTGGGGGGGGCGCCGATGGCTACACCTTC.

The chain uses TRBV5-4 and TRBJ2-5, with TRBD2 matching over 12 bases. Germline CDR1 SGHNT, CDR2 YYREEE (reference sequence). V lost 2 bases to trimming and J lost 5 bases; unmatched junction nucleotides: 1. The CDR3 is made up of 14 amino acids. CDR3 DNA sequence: TGTGCCAGCAGCTTCCTAGCGGGGGGGGAGACCCAGTACTTC. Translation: CASSFLAGGETQYF. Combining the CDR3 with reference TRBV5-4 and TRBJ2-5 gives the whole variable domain ETGVTQSPTHLIKTRGQQVTLRCSSQSGHNTVSWYQQALGQGPQFIFQYYREEENGRGNFPPRFSGLQFPNYSSELNVNALELDDSALYLCASSFLAGGETQYFGPGTRLLVL.